The clone carrying this TCR beta chain was recorded a few times. Its antigen is undetermined. The sample originates from a study of cytomegalovirus exposure and HLA in healthy donors. About the research overall: Membership in the Caucasian-associated ancestry cluster was found for 81% of a few hundred genotyped donors.

PCR was performed using 60 Vbeta and 13 Jbeta primers. TCRdb keeps only in-frame clones here, not all; method: immunoSEQ multiplex PCR. The table has about 70,000 clones, roughly 74% seen once. Study-level results: Versus the approximately 700-donor mean, an Asian-associated ancestry cluster reportedly showed fewer N-insertions in a later analysis.

The receptor was derived from a human donor in good health. Sequencing was carried out using PBMCs.

The CDR3 sequence is CAWSYGAEAFF. The CDR3 nucleotides read TGTGCCTGGAGTTACGGTGCCGAAGCTTTCTTT. This rearrangement joins TRBV30 to TRBJ1-1; D gene unclear. V lost 2 bases to trimming and J lost 8 bases, with 9 bases between them. Germline assignment: CDR1 GTSNPN and CDR2 SVGIG (reference sequence). The CDR3 runs 11 residues.